This TCR beta chain was identified during a study of CD8 T cells in Susac syndrome. Random hexamers were used to reverse transcribe the RNA input (0.5 to 1 ug). TCR beta CDR3 was amplified by immunoSEQ covering 54 Vbeta and 13 Jbeta. One entry per CDR3 protein results from TCRdb running MiXCR on the immunoSEQ multiplex PCR reads. The repertoire holds more than 150,000 distinct CDR3 sequences, over 90% seen once, with around 0.16% in the top ten. Purification of the CD8+ and CD4+ T cells relied on negative isolation, and TEMRA cells underwent FACS enrichment. Material: CD8+ T cells from PBMCs. The source is a human donor with Susac syndrome.

CDR3 region: CATSRDTLGGYEQYF. The CDR3 DNA is TGTGCCACCAGCAGAGATACCCTAGGCGGATACGAGCAGTACTTC. The V gene is TRBV15, the J gene TRBJ2-7; no reliable D call. The V gene's germline CDR1 is LNHNV and CDR2 YYDKDF (reference sequence). This CDR3 region has 15 residues. Trimming removed 0 bases at V and 4 bases at J, with 13 bases between. The whole variable domain, remainder taken from reference TRBV15 and TRBJ2-7, is DAMVIQNPRYQVTQFGKPVTLSCSQTLNHNVMYWYQQKSSQAPKLLFHYYDKDFNNEADTPDNFQSRRPNTSFCFLDIRSPGLGDTAMYLCATSRDTLGGYEQYFGPGTRLTVT.